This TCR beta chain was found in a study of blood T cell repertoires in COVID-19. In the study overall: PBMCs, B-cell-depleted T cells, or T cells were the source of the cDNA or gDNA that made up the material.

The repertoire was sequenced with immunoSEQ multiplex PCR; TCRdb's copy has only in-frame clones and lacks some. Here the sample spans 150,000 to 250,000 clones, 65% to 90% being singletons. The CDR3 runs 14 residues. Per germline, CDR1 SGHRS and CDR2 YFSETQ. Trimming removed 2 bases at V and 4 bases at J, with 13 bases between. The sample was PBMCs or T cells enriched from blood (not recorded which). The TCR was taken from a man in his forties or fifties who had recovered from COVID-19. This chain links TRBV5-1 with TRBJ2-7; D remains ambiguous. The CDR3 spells CASSFETHSYEQYF. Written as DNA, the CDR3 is TGCGCCAGCAGCTTTGAGACTCACTCATACGAGCAGTACTTC.